A selection of T cell receptor beta chains follows, all from one sample in a study of OX40 agonist ivuxolimab in advanced cancers. Sequencing used immunoSEQ multiplex PCR; TCRdb keeps in-frame clones, though not all of them. The sample contains about 20,000 clones, over 65% of which appear only once. Here the sequenced sample was CD4+ or CD8+ T cells sorted from blood, taken in a trial of the OX40 agonist ivuxolimab. Every receptor here comes from an adult with an advanced solid tumor such as melanoma, head and neck, liver or kidney cancer. The CDR3 runs from the conserved cysteine through the conserved F or W. The order of the fields is J gene, D gene, clone size, V gene, CDR3 protein, CDR3 DNA. D genes are given only for firm matches. Rows give clone size only sometimes, using once, few, many, or a class for an expanded clone.

>TRBJ2-1|.|.|TRBV19
CASTEGFSYNEQFF
TGTGCCAGTACGGAGGGGTTTTCCTACAATGAGCAGTTCTTC
>TRBJ1-1|TRBD1|.|TRBV9
CASSARQGSMTEAFF
TGTGCCAGCAGCGCAAGACAGGGCTCTATGACTGAAGCTTTCTTT
>TRBJ2-7|.|.|TRBV5-6
CASSLFRGGLHEQYF
TGTGCCAGCAGCTTGTTCAGGGGCGGTTTACACGAGCAGTACTTC
>TRBJ2-5|TRBD2|.|TRBV5-6
CASSYPSGGQETQYF
TGTGCCAGCAGTTATCCCAGCGGGGGCCAAGAGACCCAGTACTTC
>TRBJ2-7|.|.|TRBV6-5
CASSAVDYEQYF
TGTGCCAGCAGTGCTGTTGATTACGAGCAGTACTTC
>TRBJ2-7|.|.|TRBV27
CASSSAPRGTYEQYF
TGTGCCAGCTCCTCGGCTCCTAGGGGGACCTACGAGCAGTACTTC
>TRBJ1-5|.|few|TRBV7-9
CASSATGDSNQPQHF
TGTGCCAGCAGCGCGACAGGAGATAGCAATCAGCCCCAGCATTTT
>TRBJ2-5|.|few|TRBV6-7
CASSYPGGSETQYF
TGTGCCAGCAGTTACCCCGGTGGGTCGGAGACCCAGTACTTC
>TRBJ2-7|.|.|TRBV10-3
CAISGQRDHEQYF
TGTGCCATCAGTGGACAGAGGGACCACGAGCAGTACTTC
>TRBJ2-7|.|.|TRBV19
CASSIARSYEQYF
TGTGCCAGTAGTATAGCCCGGTCCTACGAGCAGTACTTC
>TRBJ2-1|TRBD2|.|TRBV7-8
CASSLSRAGVLGNEQFF
TGTGCCAGCAGCTTATCACGGGCGGGGGTCCTCGGCAATGAGCAGTTCTTC
>TRBJ1-6|.|large|TRBV28
CASSFNVDGGSPLHF
TGTGCCAGCAGTTTTAATGTGGACGGCGGTTCACCCCTCCACTTT
>TRBJ2-1|.|.|TRBV5-1
CASSWGNEQFF
TGCGCCAGCAGTTGGGGCAATGAGCAGTTCTTC
>TRBJ1-6|.|.|TRBV21-1
CASSQPGTVNSPLHF
TGTGCCAGCAGCCAACCCGGGACAGTTAATTCACCCCTCCACTTT
>TRBJ1-5|.|.|TRBV4-1
CASSQVQASNQPQHF
TGCGCCAGCAGCCAAGTACAGGCTAGCAATCAGCCCCAGCATTTT
>TRBJ2-1|TRBD1|.|TRBV6-4
CASSETGQDYNEQFF
TGTGCCAGCAGTGAGACAGGACAGGACTACAATGAGCAGTTCTTC
>TRBJ2-7|TRBD1|.|TRBV7-9
CASSSGQGLYEQYF
TGTGCCAGCAGCTCAGGACAGGGGCTCTACGAGCAGTACTTC
>TRBJ2-3|.|.|TRBV7-3
CASSLSSTDTQYF
TGTGCCAGCAGCTTATCCAGCACAGATACGCAGTATTTT
>TRBJ1-3|.|.|TRBV9
CASSVEGRNSGNTIYF
TGTGCCAGCAGCGTAGAGGGACGGAACTCTGGAAACACCATATATTTT
>TRBJ1-1|.|.|TRBV2
CASSDAVMNTEAFF
TGTGCCAGCAGTGACGCCGTTATGAACACTGAAGCTTTCTTT
>TRBJ2-7|TRBD1|.|TRBV4-3
CASSQDSGGPYEQYF
TGCGCCAGCAGCCAAGATTCAGGGGGCCCCTACGAGCAGTACTTC
>TRBJ2-3|.|.|TRBV9
CASSGFWGADRDTQYF
TGTGCCAGCAGCGGATTTTGGGGGGCGGATAGGGATACGCAGTATTTT
>TRBJ1-1|.|.|TRBV4-1
CASSRGGTEAFF
TGCGCCAGCAGCCGAGGGGGCACTGAAGCTTTCTTT
>TRBJ2-1|TRBD2|.|TRBV27
CASSSAGGYNEQFF
TGTGCCAGCAGCTCTGCGGGGGGGTACAATGAGCAGTTCTTC
>TRBJ2-7|TRBD1|once|TRBV14
CASSQSGTGNEQYF
TGTGCCAGCAGCCAATCAGGGACAGGGAACGAGCAGTACTTC
>TRBJ2-7|TRBD1|.|TRBV15
CATSRGQGPSYEQYF
TGTGCCACCAGCAGGGGACAGGGGCCTAGCTACGAGCAGTACTTC
>TRBJ1-2|TRBD1|.|TRBV27
CASSVTGAGYGYTF
TGTGCCAGCAGTGTGACAGGGGCAGGCTATGGCTACACCTTC
>TRBJ1-5|.|few|TRBV7-9
CASSLPGELGPQHF
TGTGCCAGCAGCTTACCCGGGGAGCTCGGGCCCCAGCATTTT
>TRBJ2-7|.|.|TRBV7-3
CASSLVQGPYEQYF
TGTGCCAGCAGCTTGGTCCAGGGGCCCTACGAGCAGTACTTC
>TRBJ2-6|TRBD2|.|TRBV27
CASSSLHYLAGGPGANVLTF
TGTGCCAGCAGTTCTCTCCACTACCTAGCGGGGGGGCCTGGGGCCAACGTCCTGACTTTC
>TRBJ2-3|TRBD1|.|TRBV28
CASSSSRGRKGDTQYF
TGTGCCAGCAGTTCCTCCAGGGGGCGCAAAGGAGATACGCAGTATTTT
>TRBJ2-2|.|.|TRBV7-9
CASSQDLEGETGELFF
TGTGCCAGCAGCCAAGATCTGGAAGGGGAGACCGGGGAGCTGTTTTTT
>TRBJ1-1|.|.|TRBV29-1
CSVERVANTEAFF
TGCAGCGTTGAAAGGGTTGCGAACACTGAAGCTTTCTTT
>TRBJ1-6|.|.|TRBV18
CASSPIQEGNSPLHF
TGTGCCAGCTCACCGATACAGGAGGGTAATTCACCCCTCCACTTT
>TRBJ1-1|.|.|TRBV30
CAWRVGTEAFF
TGTGCCTGGAGGGTAGGGACAGAAGCTTTCTTT
>TRBJ1-4|.|.|TRBV30
CAWSGGNEKLFF
TGTGCCTGGAGCGGTGGTAATGAAAAACTGTTTTTT
>TRBJ1-5|.|few|TRBV5-1
CASSTRVRQHF
TGCGCCAGCAGCACACGCGTCCGCCAGCATTTT
>TRBJ2-7|TRBD1|few|TRBV4-1
CASGGQGSYEQYF
TGCGCCAGTGGGGGACAGGGGTCCTACGAGCAGTACTTC
>TRBJ2-7|.|once|TRBV5-2
CASSHVTSGDTYEQYF
TGCGCCAGCAGCCATGTGACTAGCGGGGATACCTACGAGCAGTACTTC
>TRBJ2-3|.|.|TRBV4-1
CASSQGGVPTDTQYF
TGCGCCAGCAGCCAGGGCGGGGTCCCCACAGATACGCAGTATTTT
>TRBJ2-7|TRBD1|.|TRBV10-3
CAISDTGTGHFYEQHF
TGTGCCATCAGTGACACCGGGACAGGGCACTTCTACGAGCAGCACTTC